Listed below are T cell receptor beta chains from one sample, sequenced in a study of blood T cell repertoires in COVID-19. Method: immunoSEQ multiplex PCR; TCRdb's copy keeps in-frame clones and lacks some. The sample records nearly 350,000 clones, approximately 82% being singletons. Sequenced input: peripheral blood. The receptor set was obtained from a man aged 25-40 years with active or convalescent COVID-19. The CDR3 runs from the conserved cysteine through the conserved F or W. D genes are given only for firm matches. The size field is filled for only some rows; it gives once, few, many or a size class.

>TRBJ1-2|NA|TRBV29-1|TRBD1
TGCAGCGTCGAGGACAGGGGTAAGGGCTACACCTTC
CSVEDRGKGYTF
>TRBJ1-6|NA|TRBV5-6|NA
TGTGCCAGCAGCTTAAACAGGGCAGTCGGATCACCCCTCCACTTT
CASSLNRAVGSPLHF
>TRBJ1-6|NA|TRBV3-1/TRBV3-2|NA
TGTGCCAGCAGCCAAGCAGGGATACATAATTCACCCCTCCACTTT
CASSQAGIHNSPLHF
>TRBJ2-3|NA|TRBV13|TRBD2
TGTGCCAGCAGCGGCGGGCTAGCGGGCCCAGATACGCAGTATTTT
CASSGGLAGPDTQYF
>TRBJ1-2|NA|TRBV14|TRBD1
TGTGCCAGCAGTAGTACAGGGGTTGGTGGCTACACCTTC
CASSSTGVGGYTF
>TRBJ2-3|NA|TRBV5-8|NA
TGTGCCAGCAGCAGGACAGCCTCCTCCACAGATACGCAGTATTTT
CASSRTASSTDTQYF
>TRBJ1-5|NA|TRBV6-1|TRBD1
TGTGCCAGCAGTGAAGCGAGAGGGACAGGGGGCCCATTAAACAATCAGCCCCAGCATTTT
CASSEARGTGGPLNNQPQHF
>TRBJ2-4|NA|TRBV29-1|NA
TGCAGCGTTGCGGAAAACATTCAGTACTTC
CSVAENIQYF
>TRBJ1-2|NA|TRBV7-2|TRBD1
TGTGCCAGCAGCTCGGACAGGGGGCATGGCTACACCTTC
CASSSDRGHGYTF
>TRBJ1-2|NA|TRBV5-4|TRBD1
TGTGCCAGCAGCTCCCGACAGGGAAATGGCTACACCTTC
CASSSRQGNGYTF
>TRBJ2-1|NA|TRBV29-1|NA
TGCAGCGTTGCGGCGGGATCCCCCCACAATGAGCAGTTCTTC
CSVAAGSPHNEQFF
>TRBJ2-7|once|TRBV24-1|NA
TGTGCCACCAGTGATAAGGACAGAGAATTCTACGAGCAGTACTTC
CATSDKDREFYEQYF
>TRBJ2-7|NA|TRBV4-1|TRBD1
TGCGCCAGCAGCCAGAGAGACAGGGTATCCTCCGAGCAGTACTTC
CASSQRDRVSSEQYF
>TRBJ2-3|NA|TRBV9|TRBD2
TGTGCCAGCAGCGACCTAGCGGGGGCCCTTTCTGATACGCAGTATTTT
CASSDLAGALSDTQYF
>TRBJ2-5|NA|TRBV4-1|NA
TGCGCCAGCAGCCAAGAGAGTGGGCCGGAGACCCAGTACTTC
CASSQESGPETQYF
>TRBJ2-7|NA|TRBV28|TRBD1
TGTGCCAGCAGTTTAGACAGGGCTTACGAGCAGTACTTC
CASSLDRAYEQYF
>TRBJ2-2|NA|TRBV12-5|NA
TGTGCTAGTGGTTTGGGGTCGGGAACGACGACCACCGGGGAGCTGTTTTTT
CASGLGSGTTTTGELFF
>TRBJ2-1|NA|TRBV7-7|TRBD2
TGTGCCAGCAGCTTAGGAGCGGGGAGCTCCTACAATGAGCAGTTCTTC
CASSLGAGSSYNEQFF
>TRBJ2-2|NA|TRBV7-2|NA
TGTGCCAGCAGCTACCAATCGGACTACCTGACCGGGGAGCTGTTTTTT
CASSYQSDYLTGELFF
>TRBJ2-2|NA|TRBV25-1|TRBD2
TGTGCCAGCAGTGTCCGGTGGACTAGCGGGACCGGGGAGCTGTTTTTT
CASSVRWTSGTGELFF
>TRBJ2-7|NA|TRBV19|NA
TGTGCCAGTAGTAGAGCGGCGGGCGAGTCCTACGAGCAGTACTTC
CASSRAAGESYEQYF
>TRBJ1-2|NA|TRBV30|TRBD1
TGTGCCTGGAGTGGGGGACAGGCGCGAGGCTACACCTTC
CAWSGGQARGYTF
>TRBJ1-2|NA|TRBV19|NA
TGTGCCAGTAGTGAGATGGTAGGGGCTAACTATGGCTACACCTTC
CASSEMVGANYGYTF